This TCR beta chain originates from a study of cytomegalovirus exposure and HLA in healthy donors. PCR primers comprised 60 Vbeta and 13 Jbeta primers. TCRdb's copy holds only in-frame clones and misses some; the assay was immunoSEQ multiplex PCR. The table lists about 200,000 clones, around 80% of them singletons. A single count supports this clone. Germline CDR1 is SGHNT and CDR2 is YENEEA. This CDR3 is 16 amino acids long. Unmatched junction bases numbered 3, after V lost 5 bases and J lost 0 bases. This clonotype originated in a male donor in good health and CMV-seronegative. The sample was PBMCs. The chain couples TRBV11-3 to TRBJ2-4, with TRBD2 matching over 11 bases. The CDR3 loop is CASSDGLAGAKNIQYF. In DNA form, the CDR3 reads TGTGCCAGCAGCGACGGACTAGCGGGAGCCAAAAACATTCAGTACTTC.